The source of this T cell receptor (beta chain) is a study of CD8+ T cells in alopecia areata. Treatment noted: oral pan-JAK inhibitor, 5-10 mg twice daily. The investigators collected lesional scalp punch biopsies and peripheral blood from alopecia areata patients. Study-level findings and limits: With just one nonresponder, it is still uncertain whether baseline CD8+ expansion relates to response.

Of note for this clone: The antigen is undetermined.

cDNA prepared by RNA extraction and subsequent reverse transcription served as the template for sequencing. The protocol was immunoSEQ multiplex PCR, while the TCRdb copy is restricted to in-frame clones and leaves out a portion. The table records around 4,100 clones, 65% to 70% of them present only once. The CDR3 spans 18 residues. The source of this sequence is a human donor with alopecia areata. The specimen comprised skin, sampled at week 24, from a patient treated with tofacitinib. This chain links TRBV21-1 with TRBJ1-6. TRBV21-1 is noted as a pseudogene. CDR3 region: CASSAPLATHTHNSPLHF. The CDR3 bases are TGTGCCAGCAGTGCACCGTTAGCTACACATACTCATAATTCACCCCTCCACTTT.